This T cell receptor (beta chain) was sequenced during a study of blood T cell repertoires in COVID-19. Study-level information: The samples span acute and convalescent COVID-19 from the United States, Italy and Spain. In each case, the material was cDNA or gDNA derived from T cells, B-cell-depleted T cells, or PBMCs.

Unmatched junction bases numbered 13, after V lost 7 bases and J lost 7 bases. The germline V gene encodes CDR1 SNHLY and CDR2 FYNNEI. The CDR3 extends over 15 amino acids. Per the original methods: Amplified reference gene primers provided the basis for estimating nucleated cell counts. Profiling relied on immunoSEQ multiplex PCR, and the TCRdb table lists in-frame clones only, not all of them. The V and J calls and clone size were taken over from that table, and D and trimming were inferred from the DNA. Here the sample spans roughly 50,000 clones, under 90% being singletons. The sequenced material came from peripheral blood. The clonotype was recovered from an older woman with acute or convalescent COVID-19. The V gene is TRBV2, the J gene TRBJ1-5; 7 bases map to TRBD1. The CDR3 DNA sequence: TGTGCCAGCAAAGGTTTAGGGGGCGGGGAACAGCCCCAGCATTTT. The encoded protein is CASKGLGGGEQPQHF. Variable domain in full (rest from reference TRBV2 and TRBJ1-5): EPEVTQTPSHQVTQMGQEVILRCVPISNHLYFYWYRQILGQKVEFLVSFYNNEISEKSEIFDDQFSVERPDGSNFTLKIRSTKLEDSAMYFCASKGLGGGEQPQHFGDGTRLSIL.